These 24 T cell receptor beta chains share one sample of origin, sequenced in a study of shared clonotypes between healthy human individuals. Using immunoSEQ multiplex PCR, the repertoire was profiled, and TCRdb retains in-frame clones only, with some absent. The repertoire holds around 700,000 clones, with 72% as singletons. Sequencing input: memory CD4+ T cells sorted from blood. The subset is: CD45RA-negative fraction. These TCRs come from a woman between 25 and 40 years old in good health.

This clone has more than one count but fewer than ten. This chain uses TRBV5-4 with TRBJ2-7; D is unclear. CDR3 length: 14 residues. The V gene lost 4 bases and the J gene lost 2 bases, with 13 bases spanning the gap. Germline values: CDR1 SGHNT, CDR2 YYREEE (reference sequence). The chain's CDR3 is CASSAYDRAYEQYF. As DNA, the CDR3 is TGTGCCAGCAGCGCCTACGACCGGGCCTACGAGCAGTACTTC. The variable domain in full, completed from reference TRBV5-4 and TRBJ2-7, reads ETGVTQSPTHLIKTRGQQVTLRCSSQSGHNTVSWYQQALGQGPQFIFQYYREEENGRGNFPPRFSGLQFPNYSSELNVNALELDDSALYLCASSAYDRAYEQYFGPGTRLTVT.

The CDR3 DNA reads as TGTGCCATCAGTGAGTCTGGGACAGTGAACACTGAAGCTTTCTTT. This encodes CAISESGTVNTEAFF. This rearrangement joins TRBV10-3 to TRBJ1-1; 7 bases map to TRBD1. Germline V gene data show CDR1 as ENHRY and CDR2 as SYGVKD. The ends lost 0 bases at V and 0 bases at J; junction bases unmatched: 1. The CDR3 contains 15 residues.

This chain connects TRBV7-6 to TRBJ2-5, with D unclear. Germline CDR1 reads SGHVS; CDR2 reads FNYEAQ. The CDR3 consists of 13 residues. Trimming pared 1 base from V and 5 bases from J, leaving 8 bases between. DNA for the CDR3: TGTGCCAGCAGCTTAGTCGTACGGGAGACCCAGTACTTC. Its protein is CASSLVVRETQYF.

V is TRBV13 and J is TRBJ1-5; D uncertain. CDR1 is PRHDT, CDR2 FYEKMQ, per germline (reference sequence). The CDR3 consists of 14 residues. The V and J ends lost 0 bases and 6 bases respectively, with 9 bases between them. The CDR3 region has the DNA TGTGCCAGCAGCTTAGGGGGAGGATCTCAGCCCCAGCATTTT. As protein: CASSLGGGSQPQHF.

This clone was observed a single time. The chain joins TRBV25-1 to TRBJ1-1; TRBD1 might be the D (5 bases). The V end lost 6 bases, the J end lost 1 base, and 18 bases lay between the germline ends. Germline values: CDR1 MGHDK, CDR2 SYGVNS. This CDR3 comprises 16 residues. The CDR3 nucleotides are TGTGCCAGCAGCCAGATCCACTCGGGGGGGAACACTGAAGCTTTCTTT. Translated, it gives CASSQIHSGGNTEAFF.

This clone was recorded a few times. This rearrangement joins TRBV5-8 to TRBJ2-7; D tentatively fits TRBD1 or TRBD2 (5 bases each). CDR3 length: 14 amino acids. V shed 5 bases and J shed 2 bases, with 14 bases lying between them. Germline loops: CDR1 SGHTS, CDR2 YDEGEE. CDR3 DNA: TGTGCCAGCAGAGGGAGAAGGGGCGCCTACGAGCAGTACTTC. This encodes CASRGRRGAYEQYF.

The rearrangement joins TRBV6-1 to TRBJ1-2; D may be TRBD1 (5 bases). Germline CDR1 MNHNS, CDR2 SASEGT. This CDR3 is built from 14 residues. Trimming stripped 5 bases from V and 0 bases from J, with 10 bases between. CDR3 bases: TGTGCCAGCAGTCGGGACCTATCTAACTATGGCTACACCTTC. Translated: CASSRDLSNYGYTF.

This clone showed up just a few times. The rearrangement uses TRBV18 and TRBJ1-1; no clear D gene. The CDR3 loop spans 14 amino acids. From germline, CDR1 is KGHSH and CDR2 LQKENI. Trimming removed 3 bases at V and 1 base at J, with 9 bases between. For the CDR3, the DNA is TGTGCCAGCTCACCTGCGTGGGGGAACACTGAAGCTTTCTTT. It translates to CASSPAWGNTEAFF.

This chain joins TRBV7-8 and TRBJ2-7; D not resolved. The V gene lost 1 base and the J gene lost 0 bases, with 10 bases spanning the gap. The CDR3 extends over 15 amino acids. Germline values: CDR1 SGHVS, CDR2 FQNEAQ. This CDR3 reads CASSLVPRSSYEQYF. CDR3 sequence (DNA): TGTGCCAGCAGCTTAGTCCCACGGAGCTCCTACGAGCAGTACTTC.

The chain has TRBV5-6 and TRBJ2-7; 10 bases align to TRBD1. The length of the CDR3 is 16 residues. The V gene end was trimmed by 2 bases and the J gene end by 6 bases; junction bases not matched to a gene: 11. Germline lookup yields CDR1 SGHDT and CDR2 YYEEEE. CDR3 in amino acids: CASSFAPGQGRGEQYF. The CDR3 DNA sequence: TGTGCCAGCAGCTTCGCCCCGGGACAGGGGAGGGGCGAGCAGTACTTC. Filled out from reference TRBV5-6 and TRBJ2-7, the complete variable domain reads DAGVTQSPTHLIKTRGQQVTLRCSPKSGHDTVSWYQQALGQGPQFIFQYYEEEERQRGNFPDRFSGHQFPNYSSELNVNALLLGDSALYLCASSFAPGQGRGEQYFGPGTRLTVT.

This clone was recorded a few times. The chain joins TRBV18 to TRBJ2-1; TRBD1 might be the D (5 bases). CDR3 length: 15 residues. CDR1 is KGHSH and CDR2 is LQKENI in the germline V gene. V was shortened by 3 bases and J by 9 bases, with 18 bases between the two germline ends. The CDR3 protein is CASSPKTPDIGEQFF. CDR3 bases: TGTGCCAGCTCACCTAAGACTCCGGACATTGGTGAGCAGTTCTTC. Full variable domain (rest looked up from reference TRBV18 and TRBJ2-1): NAGVMQNPRHLVRRRGQEARLRCSPMKGHSHVYWYRQLPEEGLKFMVYLQKENIIDESGMPKERFSAEFPKEGPSILRIQQVVRGDSAAYFCASSPKTPDIGEQFFGPGTRLTVL.

CDR3: CAISESQRKLNTEAFF. DNA of the CDR3: TGTGCCATCAGTGAGTCACAGAGAAAGTTGAACACTGAAGCTTTCTTT. The gene calls are TRBV10-3 and TRBJ1-1; D gene ambiguous. Germline V gives CDR1 ENHRY, CDR2 SYGVKD. Between the trimmed V and J ends, which lost 0 bases and 0 bases, there was a span of 11 bases. This CDR3 has 16 amino acids.

V is TRBV7-3 and J is TRBJ2-1; TRBD2 aligns across 7 bases. With V trimmed by 2 bases and J by 7 bases, 5 bases remained unmatched. The CDR3 consists of 14 residues. The germline gives CDR1 SGHTA, CDR2 FQGTGA. This chain's CDR3 is CASSLGGSLNEQFF. The CDR3 coding sequence is TGTGCCAGCAGCTTAGGCGGGAGTTTGAATGAGCAGTTCTTC.

V and J are TRBV5-1 and TRBJ2-7, with D possibly matching TRBD1 (6 bases). This CDR3 comprises 15 residues. With 6 bases removed from V and 2 bases from J, the gap between germline ends came to 18 bases. Per germline, CDR1 SGHRS and CDR2 YFSETQ. In nucleotides, the CDR3 is TGCGCCAGCACCCAGGGACAACACTTACCCTACGAGCAGTACTTC. It encodes CASTQGQHLPYEQYF.

The chain recombines TRBV5-6 with TRBJ2-7; 7 nucleotides match TRBD1. The CDR3 totals 14 residues. Germline V CDR1 and CDR2: SGHDT, YYEEEE. The V and J ends lost 5 bases and 6 bases, in that order; junction bases with no gene match: 11. CDR3 sequence: CASRETGRGGEQYF. In DNA, the CDR3 is TGTGCCAGCAGGGAGACAGGGCGTGGAGGCGAGCAGTACTTC.

The V gene is TRBV27, the J gene TRBJ2-2; 10 bases are shared with TRBD2. The CDR3 has 16 residues. The trim removed 6 bases at V and 3 bases at J, leaving 7 bases unmatched. The germline V gene has CDR1 MNHEY and CDR2 SMNVEV (reference sequence). DNA for the CDR3: TGTGCCAGCAGGAAAATCGGACTAGCGGACACCGGGGAGCTGTTTTTT. Translated: CASRKIGLADTGELFF.

The V and J genes are TRBV7-2 and TRBJ1-2; possibly TRBD1 for D (6 bases). CDR3 length: 15 residues. The germline CDR1 and CDR2 sequences are SGHTA and FQGNSA. V was cut by 5 bases and J by 6 bases, with 19 bases left in between. CDR3 region: CASSTYLRQEHGYTF. CDR3 sequence (DNA): TGTGCCAGCAGCACTTACCTTAGACAGGAACATGGCTACACCTTC.

The rearrangement uses TRBV19 and TRBJ1-2, with 7 bases fitting TRBD1. Losses at the gene ends were 5 bases for V and 3 bases for J; bases not matched to a gene: 6. The CDR3 runs to 14 residues. The germline gives CDR1 LNHDA, CDR2 SQIVND (reference sequence). Written as DNA, the CDR3 is TGTGCCAGTAGTTCCTACAGGGGAGACTATGGCTACACCTTC. It translates to CASSSYRGDYGYTF.

CDR3: CASSETPEGREQYF. In DNA, the CDR3 is TGTGCCAGCAGTGAAACCCCGGAGGGGCGGGAGCAGTACTTC. V gene TRBV6-1 combines with J gene TRBJ2-7, with a tentative D call TRBD2 (6 bases). V was clipped by 2 bases and J by 7 bases, with 15 bases between them. The CDR3 extends over 14 amino acids. Germline V gives CDR1 MNHNS, CDR2 SASEGT.

The chain combines TRBV11-2 with TRBJ1-2; 8 nucleotides agree with TRBD1. Germline CDR1 SGHAT, CDR2 FQNNGV. The CDR3 length is 16 residues. J lost 6 bases, V lost 0 bases, and 9 bases had no gene match. CDR3 bases: TGTGCCAGCAGCTTAGATGGGTATCGGACAGGGCATGGCTACACCTTC. As protein: CASSLDGYRTGHGYTF.

The V call is TRBV7-2, the J call TRBJ2-3; D perhaps matches TRBD1 (6 bases). CDR3 length: 16 amino acids. CDR1 is SGHTA and CDR2 is FQGNSA in the germline V gene. V was shortened by 4 bases and J by 6 bases, with 20 bases between the two germline ends. The CDR3 coding sequence is TGTGCCAGCAGCTCAGGGGTCCCGAATGGGATCGATACGCAGTATTTT. Amino acid sequence: CASSSGVPNGIDTQYF. Full variable domain (outside the CDR3, taken from reference TRBV7-2 and TRBJ2-3): GAGVSQSPSNKVTEKGKDVELRCDPISGHTALYWYRQSLGQGLEFLIYFQGNSAPDKSGLPSDRFSAERTGGSVSTLTIQRTQQEDSAVYLCASSSGVPNGIDTQYFGPGTRLTVL.

This chain links TRBV6-5 with TRBJ2-7; 7 positions match TRBD1. Trimming removed 5 bases from V and 3 bases from J; junction bases left unmatched: 7. This CDR3 spans 14 amino acids. The V gene's germline CDR1 is MNHEY and CDR2 SVGAGI. The chain's CDR3 is CASSPTWDSYEQYF. The CDR3 coding sequence is TGTGCCAGCAGTCCCACCTGGGACAGCTACGAGCAGTACTTC.

The chain uses TRBV6-6 and TRBJ1-5; possible D gene TRBD1, 6 bases. The germline V and J ends were trimmed by 5 bases and 4 bases, with 12 bases remaining between them. The CDR3 sequence is 14 residues long. The germline gives CDR1 MNHNY, CDR2 SVGAGI (reference sequence). CDR3 amino acids: CASSKDRPNQPQHF. CDR3 in DNA: TGTGCCAGCAGTAAGGACAGACCTAATCAGCCCCAGCATTTT.

CDR3 amino acids: CASSPPAGTRTFYEQYF. CDR3 nucleotide sequence: TGTGCCAGCTCACCACCGGCCGGGACCAGAACATTTTACGAGCAGTACTTC. The chain links TRBV18 to TRBJ2-7, with D perhaps TRBD1 or TRBD2 (5 bases each). The CDR3 loop spans 17 amino acids. V lost 0 bases and J lost 4, with 19 bases in between. Germline CDR1 is KGHSH and CDR2 is LQKENI.